One and the same sample provided the 5 T cell receptor beta chains below, sequenced in a study of human T cells and chemical hapten exposure. TCRdb recomputed calls from the RACE reads with MiXCR, one row per CDR3 protein. The sample includes around 120,000 distinct CDR3 sequences, around an eighth of them seen just once. Time point meaning: pre-sensitization, week 0. Treatment denoted: therapeutic diphenylcyclopropenone sensitization with weekly scalp DPC. The sequencing used whole blood, collected in connection with sensitization to the hapten diphenylcyclopropenone (DPC). The receptors originated from a woman between 18 and 29 years old with alopecia areata. Some clones in this sample may be carry-over from other donors' samples.

This clonotype came up a few times. The chain combines TRBV5-6 with TRBJ1-6; 9 positions agree with TRBD1. CDR1 SGHDT and CDR2 YYEEEE come from the germline V gene. The trim removed 4 bases at V and 9 bases at J, leaving 5 bases unmatched. This CDR3 is 14 amino acids long. Here the CDR3 reads CASSQGQGFSPLHF. CDR3 DNA sequence: TGTGCCAGCAGCCAGGGACAGGGTTTTTCACCCCTCCACTTT.

This clonotype was counted only a few times. The CDR3 loop reads CASSLNGRGSTNYNEQFF. CDR3 DNA sequence: TGTGCCAGCAGCTTAAACGGGCGGGGATCTACGAACTACAATGAGCAGTTCTTC. The chain combines TRBV7-2 with TRBJ2-1; possible D gene TRBD2, 6 bases. The V end was cut by 2 bases, the J end by 3 bases, with 20 bases between. CDR1 is SGHTA and CDR2 is FQGNSA in the germline V gene. The length of the CDR3 is 18 residues.

The chain employs TRBV19 and TRBJ2-1; the D gene is possibly TRBD1 (6 bases). The germline CDR1 and CDR2 sequences are LNHDA and SQIVND (reference sequence). V gave up 2 bases and J gave up 8 bases, with 16 bases separating them. This CDR3 has 15 residues. The CDR3 nucleotides read TGTGCCAGTAGTATACCACAGGGCCTGGGGGATGAGCAGTTCTTC. This encodes CASSIPQGLGDEQFF.

This clonotype was observed a handful of times. The V and J genes are TRBV10-3 and TRBJ2-7, with 11 bases that match TRBD1. Germline CDR1 is ENHRY and CDR2 is SYGVKD. After removal of 5 bases from V and 4 bases from J, the junction contained 4 bases not matched to a gene. This CDR3 is built from 14 residues. The CDR3 spells CAISTGTGGYEQYF. Here the CDR3 DNA reads TGTGCCATCAGTACCGGGACAGGGGGTTACGAGCAGTACTTC.

The rearrangement joins TRBV2 to TRBJ2-2; the match to TRBD1 covers 10 bases. The CDR3 has 15 residues. J was trimmed by 7 bases and V by 9 bases; bases with no gene match: 11. The germline CDR1 and CDR2 sequences are SNHLY and FYNNEI. CDR3 residues: CASEATGGNVGELFF. Here the CDR3 DNA reads TGTGCCAGTGAAGCGACAGGGGGCAATGTCGGGGAGCTGTTTTTT.